The source of this TCR beta chain is a study of T cells in Graves' hyperthyroidism and ophthalmopathy. CDR3 length: 14 residues. V was pared by 9 bases and J by 0 bases, with 14 bases between. Germline V gives CDR1 MGHDK, CDR2 SYGVNS. TCR beta CDR3 region amplification was performed from RNA transcripts. HTBI primers were employed in a first-round RT-PCR of the TCR CDR3. MiXCR was run by TCRdb on the multiplex PCR reads, yielding one entry per CDR3 protein. The sample carries about 96,000 distinct CDR3 sequences, about 51% recorded once. Stable hyperthyroidism: no ophthalmopathy progression over 18 months of follow-up.

This TCR was sampled from a woman aged 40 to 50 with Graves' hyperthyroidism. V is TRBV25-1 and J is TRBJ2-5; possible D gene TRBD2, 6 bases. What was sequenced was blood. The DNA for the CDR3 is TGTGCCAGTAGGGGAGGCCCGGACCAAGAGACCCAGTACTTC. As protein: CASRGGPDQETQYF.